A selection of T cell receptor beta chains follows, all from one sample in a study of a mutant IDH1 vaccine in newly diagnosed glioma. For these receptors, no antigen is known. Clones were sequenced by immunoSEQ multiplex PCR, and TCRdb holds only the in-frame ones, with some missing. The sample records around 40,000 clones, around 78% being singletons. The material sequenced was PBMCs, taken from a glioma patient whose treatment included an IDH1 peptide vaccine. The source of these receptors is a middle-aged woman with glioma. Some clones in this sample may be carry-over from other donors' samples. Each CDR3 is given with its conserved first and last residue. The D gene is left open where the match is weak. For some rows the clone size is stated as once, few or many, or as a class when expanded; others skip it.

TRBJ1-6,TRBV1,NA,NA,CTSSQQSTGDGGNSPLHF,TGCACCAGCAGCCAACAGAGCACAGGGGATGGGGGTAATTCACCCCTCCACTTT
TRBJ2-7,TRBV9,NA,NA,CASSALQEAYEQYF,TGTGCCAGCAGCGCCCTCCAGGAGGCGTACGAGCAGTACTTC
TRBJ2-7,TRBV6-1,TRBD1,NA,CAAARDRGYEQYF,TGTGCCGCAGCCCGGGACAGGGGTTACGAGCAGTACTTC
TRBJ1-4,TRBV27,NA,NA,CASTLGSGRGEKLFF,TGTGCCAGCACCCTGGGCTCCGGGAGGGGTGAAAAACTGTTTTTT
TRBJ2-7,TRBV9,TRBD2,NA,CASSGPQTSGTQYPYEQYF,TGTGCCAGCAGCGGCCCACAAACTAGCGGTACCCAGTACCCTTACGAGCAGTACTTC
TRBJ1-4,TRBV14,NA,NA,CASSPHSGKAEKLFF,TGTGCCAGCAGCCCCCACTCAGGGAAGGCTGAAAAACTGTTTTTT
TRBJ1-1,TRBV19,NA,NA,CASSTGAEAFF,TGTGCCAGTTCGACAGGCGCCGAAGCTTTCTTT
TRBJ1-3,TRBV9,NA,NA,CASSVEPGGAGNTIYF,TGTGCCAGCAGCGTAGAACCGGGGGGGGCTGGAAACACCATATATTTT
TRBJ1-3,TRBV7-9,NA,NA,CASSPQGSSGNTIYF,TGTGCCAGCAGCCCACAGGGAAGCTCTGGAAACACCATATATTTT
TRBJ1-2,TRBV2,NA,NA,CASTILGGRGYTF,TGTGCCAGCACCATACTTGGGGGGCGTGGCTACACCTTC
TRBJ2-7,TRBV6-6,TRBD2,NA,CASSLAGSYEQYF,TGTGCCAGCAGCCTAGCGGGCTCCTACGAGCAGTACTTC
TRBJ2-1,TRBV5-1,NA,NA,CASSESEIEQFF,TGCGCCAGCAGCGAGTCCGAAATTGAGCAGTTCTTC
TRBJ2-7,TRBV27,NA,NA,CASSSLRQRYEQYF,TGTGCCAGCAGTTCACTCCGACAGCGCTACGAGCAGTACTTC
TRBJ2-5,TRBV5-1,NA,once,CASSSGLLPQETQYF,TGCGCCAGCAGCTCCGGACTCCTGCCGCAAGAGACCCAGTACTTC
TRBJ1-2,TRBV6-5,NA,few,CASSYSYSYGYTF,TGTGCCAGCAGTTACTCGTACAGCTATGGCTACACCTTC